Listed below are T cell receptor beta chains from one sample, sequenced in a study of beta chain features in type 1 diabetes. TCRdb keeps only in-frame clones here, not all; method: immunoSEQ multiplex PCR. The sample holds under 300,000 clones; approximately 8% are singletons and the top ten take roughly 1%. The sequenced sample was central memory CD4+ T cells from blood. The source is a woman under 30 in good health. Both conserved end residues are part of each CDR3. The D gene is left open where the match is weak. Clone size is given for some rows only: seen once, a few or many times, or a class if the clone is expanded.

D,J,V,size,DNA,CDR3
NA,TRBJ2-7,TRBV30,few,TGTGCCTGGGGTGGGCAAACTTACGAGCAGTACTTC,CAWGGQTYEQYF
NA,TRBJ2-5,TRBV2,NA,TGTGCCAGCAGTGAATTAAGGGAGACCCAGTACTTC,CASSELRETQYF
NA,TRBJ2-7,TRBV7-9,NA,TGTGCCAGCAGTTCCACCGCCCGTGGGTCGGGCTACGAGCAGTACTTC,CASSSTARGSGYEQYF
NA,TRBJ2-1,TRBV5-8,NA,TGTGCCAGCAGCTTGGGGGACGCGGACAATGAGCAGTTCTTC,CASSLGDADNEQFF
TRBD1,TRBJ2-6,TRBV9,NA,TGTGCCAGCAGTAGGACAGGGCCTCGTGGGGCCAACGTCCTGACTTTC,CASSRTGPRGANVLTF
NA,TRBJ2-7,TRBV11-3,NA,TGTGCCAGCAGCTCCAGGAGATTTAACCCCGAGCAGTACTTC,CASSSRRFNPEQYF
NA,TRBJ2-2,TRBV2,few,TGTGCCAGCAGGAGGGGGGTCGGCGGCGTTTTTACCGGGGAGCTGTTTTTT,CASRRGVGGVFTGELFF
NA,TRBJ1-2,TRBV14,NA,TGTGCCAGCAGCCAAGATCAATACGGGCCATATGGCTACACCTTC,CASSQDQYGPYGYTF
NA,TRBJ2-5,TRBV25-1,few,TGTGCCAGCAGCGGAGGGGCGGACTTC,CASSGGADF
TRBD1,TRBJ2-6,TRBV2,NA,TGTGCCAGCAGGTCCGGGACAGGGTCTTCTGGGGCCAACGTCCTGACTTTC,CASRSGTGSSGANVLTF
NA,TRBJ1-4,TRBV18,many,TGTGCCAGCTCAGCCGGACAGACAACTAATGAAAAACTGTTTTTT,CASSAGQTTNEKLFF
TRBD1,TRBJ2-2,TRBV25-1,few,TGTGCCAGCAGTCTACAGGGGAGCACCGGGGAGCTGTTTTTT,CASSLQGSTGELFF
TRBD1,TRBJ1-2,TRBV6-5,few,TGTGCCAGCAGCGGACAGGGGTATGGCTACACCTTC,CASSGQGYGYTF
NA,TRBJ2-3,TRBV25-1,NA,TGTGCCAGCAGTGACCTAGGAACAGCGGTGGGGCCAGATACGCAGTATTTT,CASSDLGTAVGPDTQYF
NA,TRBJ1-6,TRBV6-5,NA,TGTGCCAGCAGTTACTCGGGCTGGGATTCACCCCTCCACTTT,CASSYSGWDSPLHF
NA,TRBJ2-2,TRBV5-6,many,TGTGCCAGCAGCTATTTTGCCGGGGAGCTGTTTTTT,CASSYFAGELFF
TRBD1,TRBJ1-4,TRBV30,NA,TGTGCCTTGGACAGGGGCAATGAAAAACTGTTTTTT,CALDRGNEKLFF
TRBD2,TRBJ2-1,TRBV2,few,TGTGCCAGCAGGGGACTAGCGGGGACCTCCTACAATGAGCAGTTCTTC,CASRGLAGTSYNEQFF
NA,TRBJ2-7,TRBV19,few,TGTGCCAGTAGTATCAAATTTGGAGGGGCGGGCAGCTCCTACGAGCAGTACTTC,CASSIKFGGAGSSYEQYF
TRBD1,TRBJ2-3,TRBV18,many,TGTGCCAGCGGAGAAGACAGGGCAGTGGGTAGAACGCAGTATTTT,CASGEDRAVGRTQYF
TRBD2,TRBJ2-3,TRBV9,few,TGTGCCAGCAGCTTAAGGGAGGGATCGGTGGATACGCAGTATTTT,CASSLREGSVDTQYF
NA,TRBJ1-2,TRBV11-2,NA,TGTGCCAGCAGCTTAGAATCAGGTTCCTATGGCTACACCTTC,CASSLESGSYGYTF
NA,TRBJ2-5,TRBV7-8,NA,TGTGCCAGCAGCTTAGGCGGAATTCGGTCCCAGTACTTC,CASSLGGIRSQYF
NA,TRBJ1-6,TRBV28,NA,TGTGCCAGCAGTTTATTGGAGACCACTCTTTCACCCCTCCACTTT,CASSLLETTLSPLHF
NA,TRBJ1-2,TRBV2,NA,TGTGCCAGCAGCCCGCTTGGGGATCGTACGGACTATGGCTACACCTTC,CASSPLGDRTDYGYTF
NA,TRBJ1-2,TRBV7-8,NA,TGTGCCAGCAGTTACCACCTTGACAGAGACTATGGCTACACCTTC,CASSYHLDRDYGYTF
NA,TRBJ1-5,TRBV11-2,NA,TGTGCCAGCAGCTTCGGCTTTACATTGCCCCAGCATTTT,CASSFGFTLPQHF
NA,TRBJ2-1,TRBV5-4,few,TGTGCCAGCAGCAGGCCGGGACAAGGAAATGAGCAGTTCTTC,CASSRPGQGNEQFF
NA,TRBJ1-3,TRBV27,few,TGTGCCAGCAGTACTCGTGTAGGAAACACCATATATTTT,CASSTRVGNTIYF
NA,TRBJ2-6,TRBV7-8,few,TGTGCCAGCAGCTTTAGGGGCTCTGGGGCCAACGTCCTGACTTTC,CASSFRGSGANVLTF
NA,TRBJ2-5,TRBV7-2,NA,TGTGCCAGCAGCTTAGGTGGGCGAGGTAGTCCCCAGTACTTC,CASSLGGRGSPQYF
NA,TRBJ2-1,TRBV7-2,NA,TGTGCCAGCAGCTTATCGGGACGCCTCTACAATGAGCAGTTCTTC,CASSLSGRLYNEQFF
TRBD2,TRBJ2-1,TRBV5-1,NA,TGCGCCAGCATGGTACTAGCGGGATCGAATGAGCAGTTCTTC,CASMVLAGSNEQFF
TRBD2,TRBJ2-7,TRBV7-9,NA,TGTGCCAGCAGCTTAGGTTGGGGGACTAGCGGGAGTAATAAGCAGTACTTC,CASSLGWGTSGSNKQYF
TRBD2,TRBJ2-1,TRBV28,many,TGTGCCAGCAGTTCCCGGACTAGCGGGGGGGTTTCGAATGAGCAGTTCTTC,CASSSRTSGGVSNEQFF
TRBD2,TRBJ2-7,TRBV7-2,few,TGTGCCAGCAGCTCGACCGGGACTAGCTACGAGCAGTACTTC,CASSSTGTSYEQYF
NA,TRBJ2-3,TRBV5-4,few,TGTGCCAGCAGCTCAGTTGGGGGCACAGATACGCAGTATTTT,CASSSVGGTDTQYF
TRBD2,TRBJ2-1,TRBV4-2,few,TGTGCCAGCAGCCTTATCTCCGGGCTAGCGGACTACAATGAGCAGTTCTTC,CASSLISGLADYNEQFF
NA,TRBJ1-1,TRBV27,NA,TGTGCCAGCAGTCTTCGGGACTCGCTCCAATCGGCTTTCTTT,CASSLRDSLQSAFF
NA,TRBJ2-2,TRBV29-1,few,TGCAGCGTTTCCCTCGGGGGGGAGCTGTTTTTT,CSVSLGGELFF
NA,TRBJ1-5,TRBV28,NA,TGTGCCAGCGAGCCTCGGGGGCTGGGCAATCAGCCCCAGCATTTT,CASEPRGLGNQPQHF
NA,TRBJ1-1,TRBV2,few,TGTGCCAGCACCGAGGGCACTGAAGCTTTCTTT,CASTEGTEAFF
NA,TRBJ2-4,TRBV5-4,few,TGTGCCAGCAGTCTTGACAGTGGAGACATTCAGTACTTC,CASSLDSGDIQYF
TRBD1,TRBJ1-6,TRBV7-2,NA,TGTGCCAGCAGCTTCGGGACAGGGGATTCACCCCTCCACTTT,CASSFGTGDSPLHF
NA,TRBJ1-4,TRBV30,few,TGTGCCTGGAGTATTCAGCCGGAAAAACTGTTTTTT,CAWSIQPEKLFF
NA,TRBJ2-3,TRBV7-6,few,TGTGCCAGCAGCTTAGATGGCAGCACAGATACGCAGTATTTT,CASSLDGSTDTQYF
TRBD1,TRBJ2-7,TRBV6-6,many,TGTGCCAGCAGTCCGGGACAGGGGGCGGGGGAGCAGTACTTC,CASSPGQGAGEQYF
NA,TRBJ1-1,TRBV7-9,few,TGTGCCAGCAGCAGCCGATCTGAGACTGAAGCTTTCTTT,CASSSRSETEAFF
TRBD1,TRBJ1-1,TRBV19,few,TGTGCCAGTAGTACCGGACAGGGTTTGAACACTGAAGCTTTCTTT,CASSTGQGLNTEAFF
NA,TRBJ2-1,TRBV7-9,NA,TGTGCCAGCAGCCCCCGATCGGGCCTCTACAATGAGCAGTTCTTC,CASSPRSGLYNEQFF